This TCR beta chain was found in a study of cytomegalovirus exposure and HLA in healthy donors. Study-wide results and caveats: Based on reports, TCR beta sequences accurately predicted HLA-A and HLA-B alleles for most subjects. According to reports, the classifier identified cytomegalovirus status with high specificity and sensitivity. Cytomegalovirus association was listed for 164 TCR beta chains. TCR beta V- and J-gene trimming was later associated with a missense DCLRE1C variant.

The CDR3 has 15 amino acids. The J segment lost 3 bases and the V segment lost 5 bases, leaving 6 bases of the junction unmatched. Germline CDR1 reads SNHLY; CDR2 reads FYNNEI. The PCR ran on 60 Vbeta and 13 Jbeta primers. The repertoire was sequenced with immunoSEQ multiplex PCR; TCRdb's copy has only in-frame clones and lacks some. The data hold about 130,000 clones, with approximately 80% observed a single time. In the case of this clone: Its antigen is still unknown.

The J gene is TRBJ1-2, the V gene TRBV2; 10 bases map to TRBD1. The TCR originated in a man aged 30 to 39 in good health and CMV-seronegative. The sample taken for sequencing was PBMCs. CDR3 in amino acids: CASSTPTGGYYGYTF. Written as DNA, the CDR3 is TGTGCCAGCAGTACACCGACAGGGGGCTACTATGGCTACACCTTC.